The 18 T cell receptor beta chains listed next were all sequenced from one sample in a study of siplizumab effects on memory and regulatory T cells. Assay used: immunoSEQ multiplex PCR; TCRdb lists only in-frame clones, some missing. In the table there are approximately 65,000 clones, 65% to 80% of which are singletons. Specimen: memory CD4+ T cells sorted from blood. The receptors come from a human donor in good health.

The chain has TRBV7-8 and TRBJ2-7; TRBD1 is a possible D gene (5 bases). The V and J ends lost 5 bases and 2 bases respectively, with 16 bases between them. The CDR3 has 15 residues. Germline CDR1 SGHVS, CDR2 FQNEAQ. The CDR3 spells CASSQTAGATYEQYF. The CDR3, as DNA: TGTGCCAGCAGCCAAACGGCTGGGGCAACCTACGAGCAGTACTTC.

This chain joins TRBV6-1 and TRBJ2-5; the D is unclear. The CDR3 runs 16 residues. In germline, CDR1 is MNHNS, CDR2 SASEGT. Trimming took off 2 bases at V and 4 bases at J, with 17 bases between the two ends. Here the CDR3 reads CASSESPGIALETQYF. Written as DNA, the CDR3 is TGTGCCAGCAGTGAAAGCCCAGGAATAGCTTTAGAGACCCAGTACTTC.

This clone occurred a few times. This chain connects TRBV4-1 to TRBJ1-1; no clear D. Germline-derived CDR1 and CDR2 are MGHRA and YSYEKL. The CDR3 runs to 14 residues. Trimming left V 5 bases short and J 0 bases short, with 10 bases between. The CDR3 region is CASSLPTVNTEAFF. In DNA form, the CDR3 reads TGCGCCAGCAGCTTACCGACGGTGAACACTGAAGCTTTCTTT.

CDR3 amino acids: CASSPRQGNTEAFF. CDR3 DNA sequence: TGTGCCAGCAGTCCTAGACAGGGGAACACTGAAGCTTTCTTT. The chain uses TRBV6-1 and TRBJ1-1; 7 nucleotides line up with TRBD1. V was clipped by 5 bases and J by 1 base; unmatched bases: 4. This CDR3 has 14 residues. The germline V gene encodes CDR1 MNHNS and CDR2 SASEGT.

This clone was counted a single time. V and J are TRBV4-2 and TRBJ1-1; no clear D gene. This CDR3 is built from 14 residues. The V end was cut by 5 bases, the J end by 0 bases, with 10 bases between. The germline V gene encodes CDR1 LGHNA and CDR2 YNFKEQ. As DNA, the CDR3 is TGTGCCAGCAGCTTACCGACGGTGAACACTGAAGCTTTCTTT. Its protein is CASSLPTVNTEAFF.

This sequence joins TRBV5-1 and TRBJ2-5; 8 nucleotides match TRBD1. This CDR3 comprises 16 residues. CDR1 is SGHRS and CDR2 is YFSETQ in the germline V gene. The V and J ends lost 6 bases and 5 bases, in that order; junction bases with no gene match: 15. CDR3 loop: CASTSRDRTEGETQYF. In DNA form, the CDR3 reads TGCGCCAGCACTTCTCGGGACAGGACCGAGGGGGAGACCCAGTACTTC. Variable domain in full (rest from reference TRBV5-1 and TRBJ2-5): KAGVTQTPRYLIKTRGQQVTLSCSPISGHRSVSWYQQTPGQGLQFLFEYFSETQRNKGNFPGRFSGRQFSNSRSEMNVSTLELGDSALYLCASTSRDRTEGETQYFGPGTRLLVL.

The gene calls are TRBV11-1 and TRBJ1-2; 7 bases align to TRBD1. The CDR3 is 14 amino acids. CDR1 is SGHAT and CDR2 is FQDESV in the germline V gene (reference sequence). V lost 5 bases and J lost 4; bases outside the gene matches: 7. The CDR3 DNA is TGTGCCAGCAGCCAGGAAGGGGGCGCCTATGGCTACACCTTC. Its translation is CASSQEGGAYGYTF.

The rearrangement uses TRBV10-3 and TRBJ2-5; D gene unclear. Germline CDR1 ENHRY, CDR2 SYGVKD. The CDR3 is 14 residues long. Trimming pared 3 bases from V and 5 bases from J, leaving 13 bases between. CDR3 residues: CAISDWQIGETQYF. The CDR3 bases are TGTGCCATCAGTGACTGGCAGATTGGCGAGACCCAGTACTTC.

This clone appeared once. The chain has TRBV18 and TRBJ2-6; tentatively, D is TRBD2 (6 bases). CDR1 and CDR2 (germline): KGHSH, LQKENI. The CDR3 totals 15 residues. V gave up 3 bases and J gave up 1 base, with 7 bases separating them. The CDR3 reads CASSPRGSGANVLTF. Here the CDR3 DNA reads TGTGCCAGCTCACCCCGGGGGTCTGGGGCCAACGTCCTGACTTTC.

As DNA, the CDR3 is TGTGCCAGCAGTCGTAGAGGGACCTACGAGCAGTACTTC. Translation gives CASSRRGTYEQYF. This rearrangement joins TRBV6-6 to TRBJ2-7; tentative D call: TRBD2 (5 bases). Trimming pared 5 bases from V and 2 bases from J, leaving 10 bases between. This CDR3 has 13 amino acids. Per germline, CDR1 MNHNY and CDR2 SVGAGI (reference sequence).

The chain employs TRBV5-1 and TRBJ1-1; 8 positions match TRBD1. The junction had 16 bases not matched to a gene; V was cut back by 8 bases and J by 4 bases. CDR3 length: 16 amino acids. Germline CDR1 reads SGHRS; CDR2 reads YFSETQ. CDR3 residues: CARTLDRAGRGTEAFF. The CDR3 DNA reads TGCGCCAGGACTTTGGACAGGGCAGGTCGAGGCACTGAAGCTTTCTTT.

CDR3 sequence reads: CASSKGSGGSYNEQFF. The CDR3 DNA sequence: TGTGCCAGTAGTAAGGGTAGCGGGGGATCTTACAATGAGCAGTTCTTC. This chain links TRBV19 with TRBJ2-1, with TRBD2 matching 9 bases. The CDR3 runs to 16 residues. From germline, CDR1 is LNHDA and CDR2 SQIVND (reference sequence). Trimming cost V 4 bases and J 4 bases; bases outside gene matches: 8. The whole variable domain, filled in from reference TRBV19 and TRBJ2-1, reads DGGITQSPKYLFRKEGQNVTLSCEQNLNHDAMYWYRQDPGQGLRLIYYSQIVNDFQKGDIAEGYSVSREKKESFPLTVTSAQKNPTAFYLCASSKGSGGSYNEQFFGPGTRLTVL.

The chain combines TRBV28 with TRBJ1-2, with D possibly TRBD1 on 6 matching bases. Trimming cost V 2 bases and J 7 bases, with 8 bases left between them. In germline, CDR1 is MDHEN, CDR2 SYDVKM. The CDR3 is 12 residues long. The CDR3 nucleotides are TGTGCCAGCAGTTTAATCAGGGGTGGCTACACCTTC. Amino acids: CASSLIRGGYTF.

The gene calls are TRBV27 and TRBJ2-7, with 7 nucleotides matching TRBD1. The germline V gene has CDR1 MNHEY and CDR2 SMNVEV (reference sequence). There are 14 residues in the CDR3. J gave up 0 bases and V 4 bases, and 3 bases lay outside the gene matches. CDR3 sequence: CASSSGQHSYEQYF. In DNA, the CDR3 is TGTGCCAGCAGTTCGGGACAGCACTCCTACGAGCAGTACTTC.

V gene TRBV11-1 combines with J gene TRBJ2-5; D may match TRBD1 or TRBD2 (5 bases each). The CDR3 extends over 16 amino acids. V lost 4 bases and J lost 7, with 22 bases in between. The germline V gene has CDR1 SGHAT and CDR2 FQDESV (reference sequence). As DNA, the CDR3 is TGTGCCAGCAGCTCCCGGGACCACCGTCGGGAAGGGACCCAGTACTTC. The encoded protein is CASSSRDHRREGTQYF.

V is TRBV29-1 and J is TRBJ1-2, with D perhaps TRBD1 (6 bases). Germline lookup yields CDR1 SQVTM and CDR2 ANQGSEA. This CDR3 is 12 amino acids long. V lost 0 bases and J lost 10, with 12 bases in between. CDR3 in amino acids: CSVEDPGADYTF. As DNA, the CDR3 is TGCAGCGTTGAAGATCCGGGGGCCGACTACACCTTC.

The rearrangement links TRBV9 to TRBJ1-3, with a weak D call TRBD1 (5 bases). The CDR3 has 16 residues. Germline V gene sequence: CDR1 SGDLS, CDR2 YYNGEE. V was trimmed by 4 bases and J by 1 base, leaving 15 bases between them. This chain's CDR3 is CASSPWTLSSGNTIYF. As DNA, the CDR3 is TGTGCCAGCAGCCCTTGGACACTTTCTTCTGGAAACACCATATATTTT.

V usage is TRBV5-1 and J usage is TRBJ2-5; 8 bases are shared with TRBD1. The junction had 12 bases not matched to a gene; V was cut back by 3 bases and J by 5 bases. The CDR3 contains 16 residues. Germline V gene lookup returns CDR1 SGHRS and CDR2 YFSETQ. The chain's CDR3 is CASSSQVQGARETQYF. The CDR3 coding sequence is TGCGCCAGCAGCTCCCAGGTCCAGGGGGCGCGGGAGACCCAGTACTTC.